Below, 26 T cell receptor beta chains from the same sample are listed, as sequenced in a study of blood T cells in healthy people across ages. A second roughly 6 to 11 cycle PCR used barcoded and J-beta primers. Via MiXCR, TCRdb re-called the 5' RACE reads, giving one row per CDR3 protein. The data contain fewer than 1,000,000 distinct CDR3 sequences, 46% of them singletons. Sequences were obtained from blood. The receptors derive from a man older than 75 in good health.

This sequence joins TRBV10-3 and TRBJ2-7; 11 nucleotides agree with TRBD1. The CDR3 sequence is 14 residues long. J gave up 4 bases and V 2 bases, and 1 base lay outside the gene matches. Germline-derived CDR1 and CDR2 are ENHRY and SYGVKD. CDR3 DNA sequence: TGTGCCATCAGTGAGGGGACAGGGGGTTACGAGCAGTACTTC. Its protein product is CAISEGTGGYEQYF.

The chain employs TRBV20-1 and TRBJ2-5; D possibly uses TRBD1 or TRBD2 (5 bases each). Germline V gene lookup returns CDR1 DFQATT and CDR2 SNEGSKA (reference sequence). Trimming cost V 3 bases and J 5 bases, with 19 bases left between them. This CDR3 has 15 residues. CDR3 sequence reads: CSASGGVGFKETQYF. The CDR3 region has the DNA TGCAGTGCTAGTGGGGGAGTAGGTTTTAAGGAGACCCAGTACTTC.

In its sample, this clonotype was seen a few times. The gene calls are TRBV7-8 and TRBJ1-1; TRBD1 agrees at 12 bases. Trimming took 3 bases from V and 10 from J; bases not matched to a gene: 9. This CDR3 is 15 amino acids long. CDR1 is SGHVS, CDR2 FQNEAQ, per germline. CDR3 sequence (DNA): TGTGCCAGCAGCTTCTCGGGACAGGGGGCGCGCGGAGCTTTCTTT. It yields the protein CASSFSGQGARGAFF.

This clonotype was picked up many times. This chain connects TRBV28 to TRBJ2-1, with no clear D. Germline V gene data show CDR1 as MDHEN and CDR2 as SYDVKM. CDR3 length equals 11 residues. V lost 5 bases and J 10 bases, leaving 9 bases between the germline ends. CDR3 coding DNA: TGTGCCAGCAGTAGTCGACGGGAGCAGTTCTTC. Its translation: CASSSRREQFF. Full variable domain (rest looked up from reference TRBV28 and TRBJ2-1): DVKVTQSSRYLVKRTGEKVFLECVQDMDHENMFWYRQDPGLGLRLIYFSYDVKMKEKGDIPEGYSVSREKKERFSLILESASTNQTSMYLCASSSRREQFFGPGTRLTVL.

This clonotype was detected only once. This chain uses TRBV29-1 with TRBJ2-7; 8 bases map to TRBD1. Germline loops: CDR1 SQVTM, CDR2 ANQGSEA. With V trimmed by 6 bases and J by 0 bases, 7 bases remained unmatched. CDR3 length: 14 residues. The CDR3 region has the DNA TGCAGCGTCAGCACCACAGGGGGCTCCTACGAGCAGTACTTC. This gives the protein CSVSTTGGSYEQYF.

As concerns this clonotype: A much larger clone is a single base away; this may be a read error. The chain links TRBV5-6 to TRBJ2-5, with D uncertain. The J call could be wrong; TRBJ2-7 is a better fit for the DNA end. CDR1 and CDR2 (germline): SGHDT, YYEEEE. The CDR3 is 13 residues long. Here the CDR3 DNA reads TGTGCCAGCGGCTTGGGTCCAACGGACGAGCAGTACTTC. Its translation is CASGLGPTDEQYF.

This chain connects TRBV20-1 to TRBJ1-5; no firm D call. This CDR3 has 13 residues. Germline lookup yields CDR1 DFQATT and CDR2 SNEGSKA (reference sequence). V lost 3 bases and J 2 bases, leaving 8 bases between the germline ends. CDR3 in amino acids: CSARGDGNQPQHF. The CDR3 bases are TGCAGTGCTAGGGGAGACGGCAATCAGCCCCAGCATTTT.

This clonotype was seen many times. The chain has TRBV12-3 or TRBV12-4 and TRBJ2-3; 10 nucleotides line up with TRBD1. CDR3 length: 14 amino acids. V lost 8 bases to trimming and J lost 2 bases; unmatched junction nucleotides: 4. Written as DNA, the CDR3 is TGTGCCAGCGGGGACAGGGGTACCACAGATACGCAGTATTTT. Amino acid sequence: CASGDRGTTDTQYF.

The chain joins TRBV24-1 to TRBJ2-1, with 12 bases that match TRBD2. Germline CDR1 reads KGHDR; CDR2 reads SFDVKD. With 3 bases clipped from V and 8 bases from J, the junction kept 7 bases outside the gene matches. There are 16 residues in the CDR3. This CDR3 is CATSDPSGRDGDEQFF. In DNA form, the CDR3 reads TGTGCCACCAGTGATCCTAGCGGGAGGGACGGGGATGAGCAGTTCTTC.

Ten or more counts support this clonotype. This chain links TRBV3-1 with TRBJ2-1; 8 bases agree with TRBD2. There are 18 residues in the CDR3. V shed 3 bases, J shed 0 bases, and the junction held 10 bases outside the gene matches. Germline loops: CDR1 LGHDT, CDR2 YNNKEL (reference sequence). In DNA, the CDR3 is TGTGCCAGCAGCCATTCGCCTAGCGGGCCGAGCTCCTACAATGAGCAGTTCTTC. Amino acid sequence: CASSHSPSGPSSYNEQFF.

This rearrangement joins TRBV3-1 to TRBJ2-1, with D possibly being TRBD1 or TRBD2 (6 bases each). CDR1 is LGHDT and CDR2 is YNNKEL in the germline V gene (reference sequence). V shed 5 bases and J shed 10 bases, with 15 bases lying between them. The length of the CDR3 is 13 residues. For the CDR3, the DNA is TGTGCCAGCAGCTATCTCGGGGGCTGGGAGCAGTTCTTC. Translating it yields CASSYLGGWEQFF.

The gene calls are TRBV20-1 and TRBJ2-7, with 9 bases identical to TRBD1. The CDR3 runs 14 residues. J lost 2 bases, V lost 2 bases, and 4 bases had no gene match. Germline loops: CDR1 DFQATT, CDR2 SNEGSKA (reference sequence). The CDR3 nucleotides read TGCAGTGCTAGATCCGGGACAGGGACCTACGAGCAGTACTTC. Its protein product is CSARSGTGTYEQYF.

The chain is built from TRBV13 and TRBJ2-6, with D tentatively TRBD2 (5 bases). This CDR3 region has 16 residues. Germline CDR1 PRHDT, CDR2 FYEKMQ (reference sequence). V was shortened by 5 bases and J by 6 bases, with 17 bases between the two germline ends. The CDR3: CASSPGLRTEANVLTF. The CDR3, as DNA: TGTGCCAGCAGCCCCGGACTCAGAACTGAGGCCAACGTCCTGACTTTC.

The CDR3 loop reads CASSPGLFQITDTQYF. The CDR3 DNA sequence: TGTGCCAGCAGCCCCGGACTCTTTCAGATCACAGATACGCAGTATTTT. This rearrangement joins TRBV7-3 to TRBJ2-3, with TRBD2 as a possible D gene (5 bases). Germline V gene data show CDR1 as SGHTA and CDR2 as FQGTGA. The CDR3 extends over 16 amino acids. V was cut by 5 bases and J by 2 bases, with 17 bases left in between.

This clonotype has just a few counts. The genes are TRBV7-3 and TRBJ2-3; no definite D call. This CDR3 contains 14 residues. Germline V gene lookup returns CDR1 SGHTA and CDR2 FQGTGA. Trimming took 2 bases from V and 3 from J, leaving 9 bases between them. DNA for the CDR3: TGTGCCAGCAGCTTACAGCCCGCGACAGATACGCAGTATTTT. This gives the protein CASSLQPATDTQYF.

In the case of this clonotype: One end of the junction is discordant with germline, which a read error may explain. V usage is TRBV7-2 and J usage is TRBJ2-1; no definite D call. The CDR3 runs to 12 residues. Per germline, CDR1 SGHTA and CDR2 FQGNSA. CDR3 residues: CASNLVSFEQFF. CDR3 nucleotide sequence: TGTGCCAGCAACTTAGTTAGCTTTGAGCAGTTCTTC.

The chain is built from TRBV11-2 and TRBJ2-5; no reliable D call. The J call may be mistaken, given a closer DNA end match to TRBJ2-7. This CDR3 region has 14 residues. The germline V gene has CDR1 SGHAT and CDR2 FQNNGV. CDR3 region: CASSFVSNTYEQYF. CDR3 in DNA: TGTGCCAGCAGCTTTGTCAGCAACACCTACGAGCAGTACTTC.

This clonotype has more than one count but fewer than ten. This chain joins TRBV6-5 and TRBJ2-5, with 8 bases aligning to TRBD1. V lost 2 bases, J lost 4 bases, and 18 bases stayed unmatched. The CDR3 loop spans 19 amino acids. The germline gives CDR1 MNHEY, CDR2 SVGAGI. In nucleotides, the CDR3 is TGTGCCAGCAGTTACGGAGGACAGGGAAGGGTTATTTCACGAGAGACCCAGTACTTC. It codes for CASSYGGQGRVISRETQYF.

This clonotype has ten or more counts. V gene TRBV5-1 combines with J gene TRBJ2-5; a weak D match, TRBD1 (5 bases). The CDR3 covers 15 residues. Deletions cut 4 bases from V and 2 bases from J, with 15 bases between. From germline, CDR1 is SGHRS and CDR2 YFSETQ. Written as DNA, the CDR3 is TGCGCCAGCAGCCTGATTCCGGCAGGGCAAGAGACCCAGTACTTC. Its protein product is CASSLIPAGQETQYF.

At least ten counts were recorded for this clonotype. The chain recombines TRBV29-1 with TRBJ2-1, with D possibly matching TRBD2 (6 bases). V lost 7 bases and J 7 bases, leaving 17 bases between the germline ends. Germline CDR1 reads SQVTM; CDR2 reads ANQGSEA. This CDR3 spans 13 amino acids. CDR3 bases: TGCAGCGGAGGCCTAGCGCGGGGAAATGAGCAGTTCTTC. Translating gives CSGGLARGNEQFF.

This clonotype was observed a single time. The gene calls are TRBV29-1 and TRBJ2-4; perhaps TRBD2 as D (5 bases). V was pared by 5 bases and J by 8 bases, with 16 bases between. This CDR3 has 13 amino acids. CDR1 and CDR2 from the germline V gene are SQVTM and ANQGSEA. The CDR3 here is CSVRGGPGDIQYF. For the CDR3, the DNA is TGCAGCGTTCGTGGAGGTCCCGGGGACATTCAGTACTTC.

The chain joins TRBV18 to TRBJ1-4; 9 bases line up with TRBD1. From germline, CDR1 is KGHSH and CDR2 LQKENI. Germline trimming cut 3 bases from V and 15 bases from J; bases unmatched to any gene: 8. This CDR3 has 13 amino acids. CDR3 in amino acids: CASSPGQGNVLFF. Written as DNA, the CDR3 is TGTGCCAGCTCACCCGGACAGGGGAATGTGTTGTTTTTT. The full variable domain, with the rest looked up from reference TRBV18 and TRBJ1-4, is NAGVMQNPRHLVRRRGQEARLRCSPMKGHSHVYWYRQLPEEGLKFMVYLQKENIIDESGMPKERFSAEFPKEGPSILRIQQVVRGDSAAYFCASSPGQGNVLFFGSGTQLSVL.

The chain joins TRBV20-1 to TRBJ2-1; TRBD2 matches at 13 bases. J gave up 5 bases and V 2 bases, and 3 bases lay outside the gene matches. Germline-derived CDR1 and CDR2 are DFQATT and SNEGSKA (reference sequence). This CDR3 region has 15 residues. CDR3 sequence reads: CSARTLAGGHNEQFF. CDR3 bases: TGCAGTGCTAGAACACTAGCGGGAGGGCACAATGAGCAGTTCTTC.

The V and J genes are TRBV5-1 and TRBJ2-1; 8 bases fit TRBD2. The germline V gene encodes CDR1 SGHRS and CDR2 YFSETQ. The CDR3 covers 17 residues. The trim removed 3 bases at V and 4 bases at J, leaving 12 bases unmatched. CDR3 nucleotides: TGCGCCAGCAGCTACCGAGGGGGTAGCGGGGTGTACAATGAGCAGTTCTTC. Translating gives CASSYRGGSGVYNEQFF.

This clonotype was seen a handful of times. The chain carries TRBV7-2 and TRBJ2-1, with 8 nucleotides matching TRBD2. The V and J ends lost 5 bases and 5 bases, in that order; junction bases with no gene match: 8. In germline, CDR1 is SGHTA, CDR2 FQGNSA. The CDR3 length is 15 residues. The CDR3 region is CASSPREGRDNEQFF. The CDR3 nucleotides read TGTGCCAGCAGCCCCCGGGAGGGCCGAGACAATGAGCAGTTCTTC. Based on the CDR3 plus reference TRBV7-2 and TRBJ2-1, the full variable domain is GAGVSQSPSNKVTEKGKDVELRCDPISGHTALYWYRQSLGQGLEFLIYFQGNSAPDKSGLPSDRFSAERTGGSVSTLTIQRTQQEDSAVYLCASSPREGRDNEQFFGPGTRLTVL.

The chain uses TRBV7-2 and TRBJ1-1; possible D gene TRBD1, 6 bases. Germline V gives CDR1 SGHTA, CDR2 FQGNSA. This CDR3 is built from 14 residues. With 3 bases removed from V and 1 base from J, the gap between germline ends came to 9 bases. CDR3 nucleotide sequence: TGTGCCAGCAGCTTGGGACACGCGAACACTGAAGCTTTCTTT. Amino acid sequence: CASSLGHANTEAFF.